The source of this T cell receptor beta chain is a study of cytomegalovirus exposure and HLA in healthy donors. Looking at the study overall: A prior analysis found 117 million unique TCR beta sequences from 150 million to 200 million T cells. Among several hundred genotyped donors, about 83% fell in the Caucasian-associated ancestry cluster. Whole-study findings and limits: It was only CMV serostatus that was available as immune exposure information. It was reported that TCR beta sequences correctly inferred the HLA-A and HLA-B alleles for most subjects.

The sample holds a few counts of this clone. The antigen is unknown. Primers for the PCR totalled 60 Vbeta and 13 Jbeta. Profiled with immunoSEQ multiplex PCR; TCRdb holds only in-frame clones, not every one. There are around 100,000 clones in the sample; roughly 71% occur only once, and roughly 15% lies in the top ten. The CDR3 is made up of 13 amino acids. Germline CDR1 and CDR2: GTSNPN and SVGIG (reference sequence). Trimming took off 1 base at V and 4 bases at J, with 10 bases between the two ends. V usage is TRBV30 and J usage is TRBJ1-1; D is undetermined. This sequence was found in a woman under 30 in good health and CMV-seropositive. Sequencing was carried out using PBMCs. CDR3 DNA: TGTGCCTGGAGTGGGAGGCGGGGCACTGAAGCTTTCTTT. Its protein product is CAWSGRRGTEAFF.